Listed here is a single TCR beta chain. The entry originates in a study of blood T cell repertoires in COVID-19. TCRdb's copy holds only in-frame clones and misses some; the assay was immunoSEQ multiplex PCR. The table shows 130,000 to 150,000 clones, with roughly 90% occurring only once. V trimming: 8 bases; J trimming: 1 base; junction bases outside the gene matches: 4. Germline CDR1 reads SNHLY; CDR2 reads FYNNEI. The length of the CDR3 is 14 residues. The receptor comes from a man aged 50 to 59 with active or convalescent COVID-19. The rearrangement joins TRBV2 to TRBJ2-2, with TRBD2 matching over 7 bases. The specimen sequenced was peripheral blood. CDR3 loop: CASAERENTGELFF. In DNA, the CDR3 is TGTGCCAGCGCAGAGCGGGAGAACACCGGGGAGCTGTTTTTT.